Detailed here is one T cell receptor (beta chain). This record comes from a study of CXCR3-negative and CXCR3-positive naive CD8 T cells. Each TRB cDNA library was prepared by 5' RACE (with UMI labels). TCRdb derives one entry per CDR3 protein from the 5' RACE reads, leaving out DNA. This sample's table reports 6,700 or so distinct CDR3 sequences. Germline CDR1 KGHSH, CDR2 LQKENI. This CDR3 is built from 15 residues. Sequenced: naive CXCR3- CD8+ T cells from blood. Subset denoted: CD45RO-CCR7+CD27+CD95- naive CD8+ T cells lacking CXCR3 (TNR3-). The origin of this receptor is a human donor in good health. Some clones in this sample may be carry-over from other donors' samples. V is TRBV18 and J is TRBJ2-7; TCRdb calls TRBD1, which cannot be checked without DNA. CDR3 region: CASSPEGQNLYEQYF.